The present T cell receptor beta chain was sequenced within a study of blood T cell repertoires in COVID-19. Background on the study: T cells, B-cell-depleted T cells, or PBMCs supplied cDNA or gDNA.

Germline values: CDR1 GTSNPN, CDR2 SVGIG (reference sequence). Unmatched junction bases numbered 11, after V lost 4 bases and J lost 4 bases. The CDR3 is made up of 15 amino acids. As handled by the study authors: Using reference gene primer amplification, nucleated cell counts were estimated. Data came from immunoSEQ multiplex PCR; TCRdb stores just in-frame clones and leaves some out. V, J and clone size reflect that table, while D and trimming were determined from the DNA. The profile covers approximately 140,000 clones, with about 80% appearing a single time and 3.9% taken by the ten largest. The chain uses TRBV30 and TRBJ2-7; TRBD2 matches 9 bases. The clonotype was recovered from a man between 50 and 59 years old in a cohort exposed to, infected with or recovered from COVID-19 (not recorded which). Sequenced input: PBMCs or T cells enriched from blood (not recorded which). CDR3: CAWNTKSGRSYEQYF. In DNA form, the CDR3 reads TGTGCCTGGAATACGAAGAGCGGGAGGTCTTACGAGCAGTACTTC.